These 8 T cell receptor beta chains were all obtained from the same sample, sequenced in a study of OX40 agonist ivuxolimab in advanced cancers. Here immunoSEQ multiplex PCR was the method, and the copy in TCRdb shows in-frame clones only, minus some. The repertoire holds 12,000 to 15,000 clones, with roughly 79% as singletons. Source: CD4+ or CD8+ T cells sorted from blood, taken in a trial of the OX40 agonist ivuxolimab. These receptors were collected from an adult with an advanced solid tumor such as melanoma, head and neck, liver or kidney cancer.

As to this clone: At the DNA level, this CDR3 is encoded by other sequences in the same sample as well. The rearrangement links TRBV7-9 to TRBJ2-7; D not certain. The CDR3 is 13 amino acids. Trimming pared 5 bases from V and 3 bases from J, leaving 11 bases between. CDR1 is SEHNR, CDR2 FQNEAQ, per germline (reference sequence). The CDR3 is CASSPSEDYEQYF. In DNA, the CDR3 is TGTGCCAGCAGCCCGAGCGAGGACTACGAGCAGTACTTC. The whole variable domain, filled in from reference TRBV7-9 and TRBJ2-7, reads DTGVSQNPRHKITKRGQNVTFRCDPISEHNRLYWYRQTLGQGPEFLTYFQNEAQLEKSRLLSDRFSAERPKGSFSTLEIQRTEQGDSAMYLCASSPSEDYEQYFGPGTRLTVT.

V usage is TRBV7-2 and J usage is TRBJ2-1; D might be TRBD2 (5 bases). CDR1 is SGHTA and CDR2 is FQGNSA in the germline V gene. CDR3 length: 14 amino acids. With 1 base removed from V and 8 bases from J, the gap between germline ends came to 12 bases. DNA for the CDR3: TGTGCCAGCAGCTTAGGGACTCCCTCCGATGAGCAGTTCTTC. Its protein product is CASSLGTPSDEQFF.

The genes are TRBV11-2 and TRBJ2-7; the match to TRBD2 covers 7 bases. The V and J ends lost 4 bases and 3 bases, in that order; junction bases with no gene match: 3. There are 13 residues in the CDR3. The germline V gene encodes CDR1 SGHAT and CDR2 FQNNGV. The DNA for the CDR3 is TGTGCCAGCAGCTCCCCTAGCGGCTACGAGCAGTACTTC. It encodes CASSSPSGYEQYF.

The J gene is TRBJ1-1, the V gene TRBV7-6, with TRBD1 as a possible D gene (5 bases). CDR3 size: 17 residues. CDR1 is SGHVS, CDR2 FNYEAQ, per germline. V lost 1 base and J lost 1, with 16 bases in between. The CDR3 bases are TGTGCCAGCAGCTTAGGAGCGGGACGAACCTCGAACACTGAAGCTTTCTTT. Residues: CASSLGAGRTSNTEAFF.

J is TRBJ1-4 and V is TRBV4-1; D is perhaps TRBD1 (6 bases). V lost 4 bases and J lost 7, with 13 bases in between. This CDR3 region has 14 residues. Germline V gene lookup returns CDR1 MGHRA and CDR2 YSYEKL. The CDR3 loop is CASSPTGSTEKLFF. In DNA, the CDR3 is TGCGCCAGCAGCCCGACAGGCTCTACTGAAAAACTGTTTTTT.

V usage is TRBV4-1 and J usage is TRBJ2-6; 9 positions agree with TRBD1. Germline-derived CDR1 and CDR2 are MGHRA and YSYEKL. This CDR3 spans 18 amino acids. Germline trimming cut 0 bases from V and 4 bases from J; bases unmatched to any gene: 7. CDR3: CASSQDGTGYTGANVLTF. CDR3 in DNA: TGCGCCAGCAGCCAAGACGGGACAGGGTATACCGGGGCCAACGTCCTGACTTTC.

The rearrangement joins TRBV28 to TRBJ1-2; D is uncertain. CDR1 and CDR2 from the germline V gene are MDHEN and SYDVKM. V was clipped by 3 bases and J by 2 bases, with 1 base between them. The CDR3 contains 11 residues. The CDR3 DNA follows: TGTGCCAGCAGTTTCAACTATGGCTACACCTTC. This translates into CASSFNYGYTF.

This chain joins TRBV19 and TRBJ2-5; maybe TRBD1 (6 bases). The CDR3 contains 15 residues. Germline CDR1 is LNHDA and CDR2 is SQIVND (reference sequence). Trimming removed 4 bases from V and 2 bases from J, with 14 bases in between. The CDR3 sequence: CASSSRDTSQETQYF. In DNA, the CDR3 is TGTGCCAGTAGTAGCCGGGACACGAGTCAAGAGACCCAGTACTTC.